The 2 T cell receptor beta chains below come from one sample, sequenced in a study of blood T cell repertoires in COVID-19. Only in-frame clones appear in the TCRdb table, and some are missing; sequencing was by immunoSEQ multiplex PCR. The data hold under 300,000 clones, with 86% observed a single time. Sequencing was done on a sample of peripheral blood. These receptors all stem from a man aged 80 or over with acute or convalescent COVID-19.

The genes are TRBV19 and TRBJ1-5; a weak D match, TRBD1 (6 bases). Per germline, CDR1 LNHDA and CDR2 SQIVND (reference sequence). The ends were cut back, 6 bases at V and 2 bases at J, with 23 bases in the middle. This CDR3 spans 18 amino acids. CDR3 in amino acids: CASSSRGRGTSGNQPQHF. Written as DNA, the CDR3 is TGTGCCAGTAGCTCTCGTGGCAGGGGTACATCGGGCAATCAGCCCCAGCATTTT.

CDR3 nucleotide sequence: TGTGCCAGCAGCCTGGGGGCAGCGTATGAAGCTTTCTTT. Its translation is CASSLGAAYEAFF. The chain is built from TRBV11-2 and TRBJ1-1; tentative D call: TRBD1 (6 bases). CDR1 is SGHAT, CDR2 FQNNGV, per germline. The CDR3 extends over 13 amino acids. The ends were cut back, 5 bases at V and 7 bases at J, with 14 bases in the middle.